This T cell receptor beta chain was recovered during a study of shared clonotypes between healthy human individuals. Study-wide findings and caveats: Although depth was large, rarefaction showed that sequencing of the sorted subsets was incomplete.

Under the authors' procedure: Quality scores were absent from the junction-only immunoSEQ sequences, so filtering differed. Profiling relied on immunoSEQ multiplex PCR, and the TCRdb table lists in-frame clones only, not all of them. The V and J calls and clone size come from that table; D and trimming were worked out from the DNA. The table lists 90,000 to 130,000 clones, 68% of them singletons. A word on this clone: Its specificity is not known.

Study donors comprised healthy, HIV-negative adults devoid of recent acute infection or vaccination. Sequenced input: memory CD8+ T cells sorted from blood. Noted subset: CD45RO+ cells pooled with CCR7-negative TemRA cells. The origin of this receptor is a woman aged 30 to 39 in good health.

CDR3 loop: CASSPRGTAQETQYF. CDR3 nucleotides: TGTGCCAGCAGTCCCAGAGGGACAGCTCAAGAGACCCAGTACTTC. The chain uses TRBV28 and TRBJ2-5; 7 bases fit TRBD1. The germline gives CDR1 MDHEN, CDR2 SYDVKM. With 5 bases clipped from V and 2 bases from J, the junction kept 8 bases outside the gene matches. The CDR3 extends over 15 amino acids.